This T cell receptor beta chain comes out of a study of blood T cell repertoires in COVID-19. The Seattle site enrolled patients during active infection and followed them longitudinally. Germline V gene sequence: CDR1 SGHTA, CDR2 FQGTGA. The CDR3 spans 13 residues. V lost 1 base, J lost 6 bases, and 10 bases lay in between. Method: immunoSEQ multiplex PCR; TCRdb's copy keeps in-frame clones and lacks some. The sample includes fewer than 100,000 clones, 70% to 90% of them seen just once. The source material was peripheral blood. The sequence came from a man aged 45-65 years with COVID-19, enrolled during active disease. The chain employs TRBV7-3 and TRBJ2-7, with D possibly matching TRBD2 (7 bases). The CDR3 is CASSLNGGLEQYF. CDR3 nucleotides: TGTGCCAGCAGCTTAAACGGGGGGCTCGAGCAGTACTTC.